This T cell receptor (beta chain) was observed in a study of shared clonotypes between healthy human individuals. Study-wide context: Per-donor plates numbered three CD4 naive, three CD4 memory, two CD8 naive and one CD8 memory.

The CDR3 consists of 14 residues. Trimming shortened V by 6 bases and J by 6 bases, and 15 bases separated the two germline ends. Germline CDR1 reads SNHLY; CDR2 reads FYNNEI. Measured with immunoSEQ multiplex PCR; TCRdb has only the in-frame clones, and not every one. The sample has 600,000 to 800,000 clones, about two thirds seen once. The clonotype originates from a woman aged 25 to 45 in good health. V is TRBV2 and J is TRBJ2-1; the D is unclear. Material for sequencing was memory CD4+ T cells sorted from blood. As to subset: CD45RA-negative fraction. The CDR3 region is CASSPGRTRNEQFF. CDR3 in DNA: TGTGCCAGCAGCCCAGGACGGACGCGCAATGAGCAGTTCTTC.